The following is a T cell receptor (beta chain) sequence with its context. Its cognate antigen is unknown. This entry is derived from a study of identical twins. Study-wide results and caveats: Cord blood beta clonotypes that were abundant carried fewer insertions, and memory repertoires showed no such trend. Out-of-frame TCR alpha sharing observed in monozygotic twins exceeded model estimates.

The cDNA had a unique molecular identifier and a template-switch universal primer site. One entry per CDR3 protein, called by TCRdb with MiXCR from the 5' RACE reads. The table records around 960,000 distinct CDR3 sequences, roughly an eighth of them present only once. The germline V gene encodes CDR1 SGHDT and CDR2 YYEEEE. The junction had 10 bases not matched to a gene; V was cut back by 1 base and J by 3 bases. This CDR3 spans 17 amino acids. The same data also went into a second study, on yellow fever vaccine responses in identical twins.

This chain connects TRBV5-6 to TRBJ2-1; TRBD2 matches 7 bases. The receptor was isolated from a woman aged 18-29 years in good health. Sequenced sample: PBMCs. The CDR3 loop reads CASSLFSGIGSYNEQFF. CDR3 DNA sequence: TGTGCCAGCAGCTTGTTCAGCGGGATTGGAAGCTACAATGAGCAGTTCTTC.